Each of the 8 T cell receptor beta chains below was sequenced from the same sample in a study of blood T cell repertoires in COVID-19. TCRdb's copy holds only in-frame clones and misses some; the assay was immunoSEQ multiplex PCR. Among about 250,000 clones listed, just over 85% were seen once. What was sequenced was peripheral blood. Receptor source: a man older than 75 with acute or convalescent COVID-19.

The J gene is TRBJ1-2, the V gene TRBV2; 7 bases are a match to TRBD1. Germline CDR1 is SNHLY and CDR2 is FYNNEI. V shed 6 bases and J 1 base; nucleotides not matched to a gene: 8. There are 15 residues in the CDR3. The CDR3 DNA is TGTGCCAGCAGGCTGGACAGGAGTTTTAACTATGGCTACACCTTC. Amino acids: CASRLDRSFNYGYTF.

The chain couples TRBV19 to TRBJ1-2; 8 bases map to TRBD1. With 3 bases clipped from V and 4 bases from J, the junction kept 4 bases outside the gene matches. CDR1 and CDR2 (germline): LNHDA, SQIVND (reference sequence). CDR3 length: 14 residues. CDR3 region: CASSIDRGLYGYTF. Written as DNA, the CDR3 is TGTGCCAGTAGTATTGACAGGGGCCTCTATGGCTACACCTTC.

V is TRBV7-2 and J is TRBJ1-6; D gene unclear. The CDR3 contains 15 residues. The ends were cut back, 5 bases at V and 9 bases at J, with 17 bases in the middle. In germline, CDR1 is SGHTA, CDR2 FQGNSA. CDR3 loop: CASSLDRNGVSPLHF. As DNA, the CDR3 is TGTGCCAGCAGCCTAGATCGAAACGGGGTTTCACCCCTCCACTTT.

This rearrangement joins TRBV19 to TRBJ1-5; 7 bases are a match to TRBD1. Germline CDR1 reads LNHDA; CDR2 reads SQIVND (reference sequence). The CDR3 sequence is 15 residues long. J was trimmed by 0 bases and V by 2 bases; bases with no gene match: 1. CDR3 in DNA: TGTGCCAGTAGTATAACAGGGGTTAGCAATCAGCCCCAGCATTTT. Amino acids: CASSITGVSNQPQHF.

The chain recombines TRBV5-1 with TRBJ2-7; a weak D match, TRBD1 (6 bases). The CDR3 extends over 13 amino acids. CDR1 and CDR2 (germline): SGHRS, YFSETQ. Trimming cost V 2 bases and J 3 bases, with 9 bases left between them. The CDR3: CASSLGQNYEQYF. Written as DNA, the CDR3 is TGCGCCAGCAGCTTAGGACAGAACTACGAGCAGTACTTC.

The chain's CDR3 is CASRDRQGLQYF. The CDR3 nucleotides read TGTGCCAGTAGAGACAGACAAGGGCTTCAGTACTTC. The V gene is TRBV19, the J gene TRBJ2-7; D is perhaps TRBD1 (5 bases). Germline V gene data show CDR1 as LNHDA and CDR2 as SQIVND (reference sequence). Deletions cut 6 bases from V and 10 bases from J, with 16 bases between. The CDR3 runs 12 residues.

The V gene is TRBV19, the J gene TRBJ2-2; 10 bases agree with TRBD2. This CDR3 is built from 16 residues. V was pared by 5 bases and J by 1 base, with 4 bases of the junction left unmatched. Per the germline V gene, CDR1 is LNHDA and CDR2 is SQIVND (reference sequence). In DNA, the CDR3 is TGTGCCAGTAGTCGGACTAGCGGCGAGAACACCGGGGAGCTGTTTTTT. Translation gives CASSRTSGENTGELFF.

The chain couples TRBV6-1 to TRBJ1-2, with TRBD1 identical over 8 bases. The J segment lost 3 bases and the V segment lost 3 bases, leaving 3 bases of the junction unmatched. This CDR3 is built from 14 residues. Germline-derived CDR1 and CDR2 are MNHNS and SASEGT. The chain's CDR3 is CASSDRGLDYGYTF. As DNA, the CDR3 is TGTGCCAGCAGTGACAGGGGGCTAGACTATGGCTACACCTTC.